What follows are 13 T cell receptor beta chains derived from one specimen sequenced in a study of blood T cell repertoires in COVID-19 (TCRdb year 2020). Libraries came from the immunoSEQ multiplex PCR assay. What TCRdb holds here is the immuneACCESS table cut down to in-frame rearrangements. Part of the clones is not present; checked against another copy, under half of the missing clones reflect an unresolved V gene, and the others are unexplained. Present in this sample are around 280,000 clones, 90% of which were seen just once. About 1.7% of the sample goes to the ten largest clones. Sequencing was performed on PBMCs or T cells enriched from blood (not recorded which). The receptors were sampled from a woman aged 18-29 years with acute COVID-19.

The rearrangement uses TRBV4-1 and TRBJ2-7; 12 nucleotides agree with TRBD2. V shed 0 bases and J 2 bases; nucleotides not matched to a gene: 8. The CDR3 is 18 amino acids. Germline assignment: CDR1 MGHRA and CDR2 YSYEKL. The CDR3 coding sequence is TGCGCCAGCAGCCAAGAAAGGACTAGCGGGACAGGCGCCTACGAGCAGTACTTC. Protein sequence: CASSQERTSGTGAYEQYF.

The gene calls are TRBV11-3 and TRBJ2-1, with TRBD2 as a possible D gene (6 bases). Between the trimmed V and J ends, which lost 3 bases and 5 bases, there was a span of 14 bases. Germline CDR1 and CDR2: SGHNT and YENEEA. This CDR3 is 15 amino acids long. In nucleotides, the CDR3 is TGTGCCAGCAGCTTTGGGGGGTCTTCGGACAATGAGCAGTTCTTC. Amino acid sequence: CASSFGGSSDNEQFF.

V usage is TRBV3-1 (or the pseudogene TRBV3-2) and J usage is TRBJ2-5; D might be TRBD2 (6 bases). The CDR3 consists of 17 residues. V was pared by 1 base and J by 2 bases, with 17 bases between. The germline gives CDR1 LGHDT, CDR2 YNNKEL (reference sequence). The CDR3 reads CASSQVITSRRQETQYF. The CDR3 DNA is TGTGCCAGCAGCCAAGTTATAACTAGCCGAAGACAAGAGACCCAGTACTTC.

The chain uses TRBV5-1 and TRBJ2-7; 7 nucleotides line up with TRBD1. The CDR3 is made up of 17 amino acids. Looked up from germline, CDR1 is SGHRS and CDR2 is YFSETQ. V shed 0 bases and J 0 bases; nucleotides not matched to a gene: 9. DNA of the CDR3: TGCGCCAGCAGCTTGGCGACGGGACAGACTGGCTCCTACGAGCAGTACTTC. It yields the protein CASSLATGQTGSYEQYF.

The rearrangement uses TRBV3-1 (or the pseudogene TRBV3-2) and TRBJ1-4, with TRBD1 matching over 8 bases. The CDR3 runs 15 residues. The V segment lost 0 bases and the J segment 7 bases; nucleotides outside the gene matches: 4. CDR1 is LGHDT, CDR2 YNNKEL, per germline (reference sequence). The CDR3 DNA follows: TGTGCCAGCAGCCAAGACAGGGGGCGAGTTGAAAAACTGTTTTTT. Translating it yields CASSQDRGRVEKLFF.

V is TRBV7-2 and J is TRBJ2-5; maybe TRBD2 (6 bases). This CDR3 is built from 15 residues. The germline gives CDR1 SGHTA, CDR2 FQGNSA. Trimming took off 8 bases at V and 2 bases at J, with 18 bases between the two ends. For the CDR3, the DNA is TGTGCCAGCTCCCCGGGAGCCAATGGACAAGAGACCCAGTACTTC. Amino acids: CASSPGANGQETQYF.

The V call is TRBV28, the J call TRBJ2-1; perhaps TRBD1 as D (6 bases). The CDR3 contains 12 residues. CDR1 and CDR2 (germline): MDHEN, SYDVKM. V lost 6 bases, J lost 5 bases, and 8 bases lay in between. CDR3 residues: CASRQGNNEQFF. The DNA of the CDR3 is TGTGCCAGCAGACAGGGAAACAATGAGCAGTTCTTC.

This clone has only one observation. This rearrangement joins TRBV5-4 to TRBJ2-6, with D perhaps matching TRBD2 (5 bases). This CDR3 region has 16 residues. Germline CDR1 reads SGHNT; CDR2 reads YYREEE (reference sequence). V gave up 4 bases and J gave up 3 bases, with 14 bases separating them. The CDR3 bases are TGTGCCAGCAGCCAACGACCGGGGTATGGGGCCAACGTCCTGACTTTC. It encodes CASSQRPGYGANVLTF.

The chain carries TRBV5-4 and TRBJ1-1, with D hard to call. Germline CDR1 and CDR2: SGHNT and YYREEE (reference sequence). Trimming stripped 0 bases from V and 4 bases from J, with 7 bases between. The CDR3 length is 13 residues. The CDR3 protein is CASSLVTATEAFF. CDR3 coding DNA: TGTGCCAGCAGCTTGGTGACTGCCACTGAAGCTTTCTTT.

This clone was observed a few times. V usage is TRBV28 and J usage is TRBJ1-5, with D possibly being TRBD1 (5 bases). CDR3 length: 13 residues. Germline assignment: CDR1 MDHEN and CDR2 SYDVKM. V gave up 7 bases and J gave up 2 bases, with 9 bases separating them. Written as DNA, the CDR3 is TGTGCCAGCACCATGACAGGCAATCAGCCCCAGCATTTT. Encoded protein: CASTMTGNQPQHF.

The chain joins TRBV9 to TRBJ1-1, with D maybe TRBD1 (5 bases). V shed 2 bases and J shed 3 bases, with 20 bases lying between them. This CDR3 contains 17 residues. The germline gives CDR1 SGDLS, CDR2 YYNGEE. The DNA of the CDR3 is TGTGCCAGCAGCGTCGATTTGCGGCTCCTAGGGGACACTGAAGCTTTCTTT. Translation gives CASSVDLRLLGDTEAFF.

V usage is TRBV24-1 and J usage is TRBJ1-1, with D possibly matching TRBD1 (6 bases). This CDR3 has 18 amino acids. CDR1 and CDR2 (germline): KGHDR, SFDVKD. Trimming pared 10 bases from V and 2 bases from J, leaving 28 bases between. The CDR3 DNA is TGTGCCACACGGGGTCTGTCGCTAGGGGGATTTTTTAACACTGAAGCTTTCTTT. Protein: CATRGLSLGGFFNTEAFF.

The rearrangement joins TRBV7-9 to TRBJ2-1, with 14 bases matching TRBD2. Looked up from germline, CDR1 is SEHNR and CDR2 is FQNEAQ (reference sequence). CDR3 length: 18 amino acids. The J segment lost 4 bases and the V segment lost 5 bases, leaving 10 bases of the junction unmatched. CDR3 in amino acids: CASSQPGLAGVAYNEQFF. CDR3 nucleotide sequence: TGTGCCAGCAGCCAACCGGGACTAGCGGGAGTGGCATACAATGAGCAGTTCTTC.